This TCR beta chain appears in the sequencing data of a study of blood T cell repertoires in COVID-19. The overall study: The study drew acute and convalescent COVID-19 samples from the United States, Italy and Spain. T cells, B-cell-depleted T cells, or PBMCs provided the cDNA or gDNA that served as material.

In the original workflow: The authors estimated nucleated cell counts from reference gene primer amplification. TCRdb keeps only in-frame clones here, not all; method: immunoSEQ multiplex PCR. V and J calls plus clone size are reproduced from that table; the DNA served to infer D and trimming. The sample contains more than 65,000 clones, over 65% of which appear only once. CDR1 and CDR2 from the germline V gene are SGHTA and FQGNSA. Trimming removed 1 base from V and 6 bases from J, with 13 bases in between. The CDR3 covers 15 residues. Sequencing was carried out using peripheral blood. The chain employs TRBV7-2 and TRBJ1-5; D is unclear. The sequence was collected from a woman in her seventies with acute or convalescent COVID-19. CDR3 in amino acids: CASSLDVAGAQPQHF. CDR3 sequence (DNA): TGTGCCAGCAGCTTAGACGTCGCGGGAGCTCAGCCCCAGCATTTT.